The 27 T cell receptor beta chains below were found in one sample sequenced in a study of blood T cell repertoires in COVID-19. Generated by immunoSEQ multiplex PCR, the TCRdb table keeps only in-frame clones and is missing some. The table shows under 200,000 clones, with roughly 83% occurring only once. The sequenced material came from peripheral blood. The receptors were sampled from a woman aged 55-70 years with acute or convalescent COVID-19.

The rearrangement uses TRBV6-2 or TRBV6-3 and TRBJ1-2; D is possibly TRBD1 (6 bases). V dropped 2 bases and J dropped 7 bases, with 8 bases sitting between them. Looked up from germline, CDR1 is MNHEY and CDR2 is SVGEGT. The CDR3 loop spans 12 amino acids. The CDR3 reads CASSYGGLGYTF. The CDR3 region has the DNA TGTGCCAGCAGTTACGGGGGCCTTGGCTACACCTTC.

This clone was counted once. This sequence joins TRBV18 and TRBJ2-1; tentative D call: TRBD2 (5 bases). This CDR3 is built from 18 residues. V was clipped by 6 bases and J by 0 bases, with 21 bases between them. Germline V gene sequence: CDR1 KGHSH, CDR2 LQKENI. CDR3: CASSSRGQATSSYNEQFF. For the CDR3, the DNA is TGTGCCAGCTCCAGCCGGGGTCAGGCGACAAGCTCCTACAATGAGCAGTTCTTC.

The genes are TRBV5-6 and TRBJ2-7; D is unresolved. V was cut by 2 bases and J by 1 base, with 4 bases left in between. The CDR3 has 12 residues. Germline assignment: CDR1 SGHDT and CDR2 YYEEEE. The CDR3 DNA reads as TGTGCCAGCAGCTTCGGGTCCTACGAGCAGTACTTC. It is translated as CASSFGSYEQYF.

The chain couples TRBV9 to TRBJ1-1; D unclear. From germline, CDR1 is SGDLS and CDR2 YYNGEE. The V and J ends lost 2 bases and 3 bases respectively, with 14 bases between them. CDR3 length: 15 amino acids. The CDR3 sequence: CASSVAGHGDTEAFF. CDR3 nucleotide sequence: TGTGCCAGCAGCGTGGCAGGCCACGGGGACACTGAAGCTTTCTTT.

The gene calls are TRBV11-2 and TRBJ2-5, with TRBD2 identical over 12 bases. Germline CDR1 and CDR2: SGHAT and FQNNGV. The V and J ends lost 5 bases and 4 bases, in that order; junction bases with no gene match: 5. The CDR3 contains 15 residues. The CDR3 DNA reads as TGTGCCAGCAGCGCCTCTAGCGGGGGGGGAGAGACCCAGTACTTC. It yields the protein CASSASSGGGETQYF.

This clone was counted a single time. This CDR3 is CASSYQMNTEAFF. CDR3 DNA sequence: TGTGCCAGCAGTTACCAAATGAACACTGAAGCTTTCTTT. The V gene is TRBV6-6, the J gene TRBJ1-1; no reliable D call. Germline V gene sequence: CDR1 MNHNY, CDR2 SVGAGI (reference sequence). V was cut by 2 bases and J by 0 bases, with 4 bases left in between. The CDR3 consists of 13 residues.

This chain uses TRBV5-8 with TRBJ1-1; D remains unclear. Deletions cut 2 bases from V and 7 bases from J, with 12 bases between. The CDR3 runs to 13 residues. Per the germline V gene, CDR1 is SGHTS and CDR2 is YDEGEE. Here the CDR3 reads CASSFSSGIEAFF. CDR3 DNA: TGTGCCAGCAGCTTTTCTAGCGGGATTGAAGCTTTCTTT.

The chain recombines TRBV4-3 with TRBJ1-6; no definite D call. Trimming stripped 0 bases from V and 10 bases from J, with 7 bases between. Germline lookup yields CDR1 LGHNA and CDR2 YSLEER. This CDR3 region has 13 residues. The CDR3 nucleotides read TGCGCCAGCAGCCAAGAATTGCGCTCACCCCTCCACTTT. Protein: CASSQELRSPLHF.

Written as DNA, the CDR3 is TGTGCCAGCAGCGTTGGGCAGCTTGCAACTAATGAAAAACTGTTTTTT. It yields the protein CASSVGQLATNEKLFF. V and J are TRBV9 and TRBJ1-4, with D unresolved. Per the germline V gene, CDR1 is SGDLS and CDR2 is YYNGEE. This CDR3 contains 16 residues. Trimming shortened V by 2 bases and J by 0 bases, and 11 bases separated the two germline ends.

V is TRBV6-1 and J is TRBJ2-1, with no clear D. CDR3 length equals 13 residues. V lost 5 bases to trimming and J lost 4 bases, with 9 bases between them. Germline values: CDR1 MNHNS, CDR2 SASEGT. For the CDR3, the DNA is TGTGCCAGCAGTTATCAGGATTACAATGAGCAGTTCTTC. It encodes CASSYQDYNEQFF.

This clone was observed once. The chain couples TRBV13 to TRBJ1-1, with D possibly being TRBD1 (6 bases). This CDR3 has 14 amino acids. V was clipped by 6 bases and J by 7 bases, with 18 bases between them. CDR1 and CDR2 (germline): PRHDT, FYEKMQ (reference sequence). Here the CDR3 DNA reads TGTGCCAGCAGACCACAGGGAGTGAGCGGTGAAGCTTTCTTT. It yields the protein CASRPQGVSGEAFF. Variable domain in full (rest from reference TRBV13 and TRBJ1-1): AAGVIQSPRHLIKEKRETATLKCYPIPRHDTVYWYQQGPGQDPQFLISFYEKMQSDKGSIPDRFSAQQFSDYHSELNMSSLELGDSALYFCASRPQGVSGEAFFGQGTRLTVV.

The rearrangement links TRBV4-3 to TRBJ2-2; no firm D call. CDR1 and CDR2 (germline): LGHNA, YSLEER. The CDR3 has 14 amino acids. Trimming shortened V by 1 base and J by 5 bases, and 8 bases separated the two germline ends. The CDR3 spells CASSQAIETGELFF. The CDR3 DNA reads as TGCGCCAGCAGCCAAGCTATAGAAACCGGGGAGCTGTTTTTT.

J is TRBJ1-2 and V is TRBV12-3 or TRBV12-4; 8 nucleotides match TRBD1. J was trimmed by 10 bases and V by 8 bases; bases with no gene match: 9. This CDR3 is 12 amino acids long. The chain's CDR3 is CASGTDREDYTF. As DNA, the CDR3 is TGTGCCAGCGGGACGGACAGGGAGGACTACACCTTC.

The genes are TRBV5-8 and TRBJ2-1, with a tentative D call TRBD1 (6 bases). The CDR3 is made up of 14 amino acids. Germline CDR1 reads SGHTS; CDR2 reads YDEGEE. Trimming removed 7 bases at V and 0 bases at J, with 11 bases between. CDR3 region: CASVGGSSYNEQFF. DNA for the CDR3: TGTGCCAGCGTAGGGGGAAGCTCCTACAATGAGCAGTTCTTC.

V is TRBV6-5 and J is TRBJ1-2; no clear D. Germline values: CDR1 MNHEY, CDR2 SVGAGI. This CDR3 contains 13 residues. The ends were cut back, 6 bases at V and 8 bases at J, with 16 bases in the middle. CDR3 region: CASRPLGRGGYTF. For the CDR3, the DNA is TGTGCCAGCAGGCCCCTTGGTCGAGGGGGCTACACCTTC.

The genes are TRBV5-5 and TRBJ2-7; 12 bases match TRBD1. CDR1 and CDR2 (germline): SGHKS, YYEKEE (reference sequence). Trimming took 6 bases from V and 4 from J; bases not matched to a gene: 8. The CDR3 runs to 15 residues. The CDR3 DNA sequence: TGTGCCAGCACCTTCCGGGGACAGGGGGCGTACGAGCAGTACTTC. It is translated as CASTFRGQGAYEQYF.

The V and J genes are TRBV7-6 and TRBJ2-7, with TRBD1 as a possible D gene (6 bases). The CDR3 is made up of 14 amino acids. CDR1 and CDR2 (germline): SGHVS, FNYEAQ. The V end was cut by 1 base, the J end by 2 bases, with 9 bases between. This CDR3 is CASSLVRGTYEQYF. CDR3 nucleotide sequence: TGTGCCAGCAGCTTAGTCAGGGGTACCTACGAGCAGTACTTC.

V usage is TRBV7-9 and J usage is TRBJ1-1; TRBD1 might be the D (5 bases). Germline-derived CDR1 and CDR2 are SEHNR and FQNEAQ (reference sequence). The CDR3 covers 17 residues. The V gene lost 7 bases and the J gene lost 1 base, with 22 bases spanning the gap. The CDR3 spells CASTLYGGTVGNTEAFF. The DNA of the CDR3 is TGTGCCAGCACCCTATACGGGGGGACCGTGGGGAACACTGAAGCTTTCTTT.

This rearrangement joins TRBV6-2 or TRBV6-3 to TRBJ1-1; 7 bases agree with TRBD1. Germline trimming cut 6 bases from V and 11 bases from J; bases unmatched to any gene: 9. The CDR3 extends over 12 amino acids. The germline gives CDR1 MNHEY, CDR2 SVGEGT. The DNA for the CDR3 is TGTGCCAGCAGCGCCGACAGGGCGGCCGCTTTCTTT. Protein sequence: CASSADRAAAFF.

The rearrangement uses TRBV3-1 (or the pseudogene TRBV3-2) and TRBJ2-5; 10 nucleotides line up with TRBD2. Trimming cost V 0 bases and J 4 bases; bases outside gene matches: 8. This CDR3 is 17 amino acids long. Germline V gene sequence: CDR1 LGHDT, CDR2 YNNKEL (reference sequence). CDR3 DNA: TGTGCCAGCAGCCAAGATGGGCAACTAGCGGGGCGAGAGACCCAGTACTTC. It encodes CASSQDGQLAGRETQYF.

The genes are TRBV18 and TRBJ2-7, with D possibly matching TRBD2 (7 bases). CDR3 size: 14 residues. The germline V and J ends were trimmed by 2 bases and 3 bases, with 11 bases remaining between them. CDR1 is KGHSH, CDR2 LQKENI, per germline. The CDR3 reads CASSPGGDIYEQYF. CDR3 DNA: TGTGCCAGCTCACCAGGGGGGGACATCTACGAGCAGTACTTC.

The chain carries TRBV9 and TRBJ2-2; 11 nucleotides match TRBD1. Germline CDR1 reads SGDLS; CDR2 reads YYNGEE. The CDR3 covers 13 residues. J lost 7 bases, V lost 8 bases, and 4 bases had no gene match. In DNA, the CDR3 is TGTGCCAGTGGGACAGGGGGTATCGGGGAGCTGTTTTTT. Protein product: CASGTGGIGELFF.

The chain links TRBV3-1 (or the pseudogene TRBV3-2) to TRBJ1-3; D possibly corresponds to TRBD1 (5 bases). Trimming cost V 2 bases and J 5 bases, with 13 bases left between them. The CDR3 length is 15 residues. From germline, CDR1 is LGHDT and CDR2 YNNKEL (reference sequence). CDR3 sequence (DNA): TGTGCCAGCAGCCAAACACAGGAGTTGAGAAACACCATATATTTT. Its translation is CASSQTQELRNTIYF.

This clone was recorded a few times. The chain employs TRBV18 and TRBJ1-1, with D maybe TRBD1 (6 bases). The germline V gene encodes CDR1 KGHSH and CDR2 LQKENI. This CDR3 region has 15 residues. Trimming removed 4 bases at V and 0 bases at J, with 12 bases between. CDR3 protein: CASSREGVMNTEAFF. CDR3 sequence (DNA): TGTGCCAGCTCACGGGAGGGGGTCATGAACACTGAAGCTTTCTTT. Complete variable domain (other parts from reference TRBV18 and TRBJ1-1): NAGVMQNPRHLVRRRGQEARLRCSPMKGHSHVYWYRQLPEEGLKFMVYLQKENIIDESGMPKERFSAEFPKEGPSILRIQQVVRGDSAAYFCASSREGVMNTEAFFGQGTRLTVV.

This chain links TRBV7-9 with TRBJ1-4; weak D call: TRBD1 (5 bases). Germline V gene data show CDR1 as SEHNR and CDR2 as FQNEAQ (reference sequence). The CDR3 contains 15 residues. Trimming cost V 5 bases and J 0 bases, with 10 bases left between them. CDR3 DNA sequence: TGTGCCAGCAGCCCCGACAGAGCAACTAATGAAAAACTGTTTTTT. This encodes CASSPDRATNEKLFF.

V and J are TRBV6-1 and TRBJ2-7, with a weak D call TRBD2 (6 bases). Germline V CDR1 and CDR2: MNHNS, SASEGT. V was shortened by 0 bases and J by 1 base, with 10 bases between the two germline ends. This CDR3 spans 15 amino acids. The CDR3 region has the DNA TGTGCCAGCAGTGAAGCTGTGGAGGGTTCCTACGAGCAGTACTTC. Its translation: CASSEAVEGSYEQYF.

V usage is TRBV15 and J usage is TRBJ1-5; D is possibly TRBD1 (6 bases). The CDR3 totals 17 residues. Trimming removed 0 bases from V and 0 bases from J, with 12 bases in between. Germline CDR1 LNHNV, CDR2 YYDKDF (reference sequence). CDR3 coding DNA: TGTGCCACCAGCAGAGATCTAGGGGGAACTAGCAATCAGCCCCAGCATTTT. It encodes CATSRDLGGTSNQPQHF.